Many counts were recorded for the clone carrying this T cell receptor (beta chain). This record belongs to a study of tumor-infiltrating lymphocytes in primary liver carcinoma. Study details: Those sampled were patients whose primary liver carcinoma was treated by surgical resection. Men as well as women, aged 30 to 69 years, made up the patients.

Extraction also yielded germline DNA, while blood RNA was obtained from unsorted whole blood. Patients were treatment-naive with chronic HBV infection. The germline V and J ends were trimmed by 0 bases and 0 bases, with 8 bases remaining between them. The CDR3 runs 15 residues. The germline gives CDR1 MGHRA, CDR2 YSYEKL. TCR beta cDNA was prepared out of approximately 500 ng total RNA by means of a constant-region primer. Three rounds of nested multiplex PCR with slightly modified ARM-PCR produced TCR beta libraries. Each of the first two PCR rounds ran approximately 11 cycles with TRBV1-TRBV30 forward and C-beta reverse primers. TCRdb processed the multiplex PCR reads anew with MiXCR; each CDR3 protein has one entry. The sample shows about 310,000 distinct CDR3 sequences, roughly three fifths of them seen only once.

The TCR sequence derives from a young woman with primary liver carcinoma and hepatitis B virus infection. Sequencing was done on a sample of peripheral blood. The rearrangement links TRBV4-1 to TRBJ1-1; TRBD1 is a possible D gene (5 bases). In DNA, the CDR3 is TGCGCCAGCAGCCAAGAAGGGGCAATGAACACTGAAGCTTTCTTT. Encoded protein: CASSQEGAMNTEAFF.